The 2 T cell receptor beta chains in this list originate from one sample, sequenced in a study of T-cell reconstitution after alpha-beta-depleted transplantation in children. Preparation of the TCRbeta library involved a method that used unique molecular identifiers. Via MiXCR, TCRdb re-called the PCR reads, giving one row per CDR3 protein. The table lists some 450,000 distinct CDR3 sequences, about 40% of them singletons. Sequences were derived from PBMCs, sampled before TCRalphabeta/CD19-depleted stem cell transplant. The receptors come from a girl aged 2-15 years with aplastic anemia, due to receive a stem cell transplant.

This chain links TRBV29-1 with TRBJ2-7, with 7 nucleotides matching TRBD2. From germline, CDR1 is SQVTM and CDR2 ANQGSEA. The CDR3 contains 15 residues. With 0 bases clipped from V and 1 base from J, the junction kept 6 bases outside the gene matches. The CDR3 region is CSVEEPAGRSYEQYF. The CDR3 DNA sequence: TGCAGCGTTGAAGAGCCAGCGGGAAGATCCTACGAGCAGTACTTC.

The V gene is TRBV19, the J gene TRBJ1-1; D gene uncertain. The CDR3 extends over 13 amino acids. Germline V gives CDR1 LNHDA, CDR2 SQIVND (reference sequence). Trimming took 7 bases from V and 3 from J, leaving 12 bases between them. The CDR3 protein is CASTHRRDTEAFF. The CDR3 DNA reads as TGTGCCAGTACTCACAGACGGGACACTGAAGCTTTCTTT.